These 27 T cell receptor beta chains came from one sample sequenced in a study of blood T cell repertoires in COVID-19 (dated by TCRdb to 2020 to 2021). Library creation used the immunoSEQ multiplex PCR assay. TCRdb retrieved this table from immuneACCESS and kept in-frame rearrangements only. Not all clones are present; in checked studies, unresolved V genes account for under half, and no reason is known for the remainder. The sample has 95,000 to 110,000 clones on record, around 88% of them singletons. About 6.8% of the sample comes from the top ten. The sequencing sample was made of peripheral blood. These TCRs come from a man over 45 with active or convalescent COVID-19.

This clone was observed a single time. The V call is TRBV10-3, the J call TRBJ2-7; TRBD1 agrees at 8 bases. The CDR3 totals 15 residues. Germline assignment: CDR1 ENHRY and CDR2 SYGVKD. V was clipped by 4 bases and J by 3 bases; unmatched bases: 8. CDR3: CAISGDGTGHYEQYF. CDR3 nucleotides: TGTGCCATCAGTGGCGACGGGACAGGCCACTACGAGCAGTACTTC.

The rearrangement joins TRBV6-6 to TRBJ1-1, with a weak D call TRBD1 (5 bases). Germline CDR1 reads MNHNY; CDR2 reads SVGAGI (reference sequence). CDR3 size: 14 residues. V lost 0 bases and J 5 bases, leaving 10 bases between the germline ends. The CDR3 loop is CASSYSGRVTEAFF. The DNA of the CDR3 is TGTGCCAGCAGTTACTCCGGCAGGGTAACTGAAGCTTTCTTT.

The rearrangement joins TRBV5-4 to TRBJ1-2; weak D call: TRBD1 (5 bases). This CDR3 has 13 residues. Germline values: CDR1 SGHNT, CDR2 YYREEE (reference sequence). V lost 1 base, J lost 3 bases, and 7 bases lay in between. The CDR3 DNA sequence: TGTGCCAGCAGCTTGCCGGGGGACTATGGCTACACCTTC. It codes for CASSLPGDYGYTF.

At least ten counts were recorded for this clone. The chain has TRBV14 and TRBJ2-2; D call uncertain. Per germline, CDR1 SGHDN and CDR2 FVKESK. Trimming left V 0 bases short and J 4 bases short, with 15 bases between. The CDR3 has 17 residues. The CDR3 reads CASSQDYATARTGELFF. The CDR3, as DNA: TGTGCCAGCAGCCAAGATTATGCTACAGCTCGCACCGGGGAGCTGTTTTTT.

The chain couples TRBV9 to TRBJ2-5; 8 positions agree with TRBD2. The CDR3 runs to 16 residues. V trimming: 1 base; J trimming: 1 base; junction bases outside the gene matches: 6. CDR1 and CDR2 (germline): SGDLS, YYNGEE. The CDR3 here is CASSVSSGRLQETQYF. CDR3 DNA: TGTGCCAGCAGCGTATCTAGCGGGCGACTCCAAGAGACCCAGTACTTC.

The rearrangement joins TRBV4-1 to TRBJ2-3, with 9 bases that match TRBD2. J gave up 5 bases and V 3 bases, and 9 bases lay outside the gene matches. The CDR3 runs 16 residues. The germline V gene has CDR1 MGHRA and CDR2 YSYEKL. The CDR3 loop reads CASSHQIVAGEDTQYF. Written as DNA, the CDR3 is TGCGCCAGCAGCCACCAGATAGTAGCGGGAGAAGATACGCAGTATTTT.

This chain uses TRBV4-1 with TRBJ1-5; D ambiguous. The CDR3 runs to 12 residues. Germline lookup yields CDR1 MGHRA and CDR2 YSYEKL. V was trimmed by 1 base and J by 6 bases, leaving 4 bases between them. CDR3 in DNA: TGCGCCAGCAGCCAAGGAGGTCAGCCCCAGCATTTT. Protein product: CASSQGGQPQHF.

The rearrangement uses TRBV7-9 and TRBJ1-3, with D hard to call. Germline-derived CDR1 and CDR2 are SEHNR and FQNEAQ (reference sequence). The CDR3 length is 13 residues. With 0 bases removed from V and 4 bases from J, the gap between germline ends came to 4 bases. The CDR3 coding sequence is TGTGCCAGCAGCTTAGCTGAGGGAAACACCATATATTTT. Translated, it gives CASSLAEGNTIYF.

CDR3 nucleotide sequence: TGTGCCAGCAGCTTAGGGAGGGAGGAGACCCAGTACTTC. Translation: CASSLGREETQYF. The chain joins TRBV11-2 to TRBJ2-5, with D possibly being TRBD2 (6 bases). The CDR3 is 13 residues long. V lost 1 base to trimming and J lost 5 bases, with 8 bases between them. The germline V gene has CDR1 SGHAT and CDR2 FQNNGV. The entire variable domain, with the rest obtained from reference TRBV11-2 and TRBJ2-5, is as follows: EAGVAQSPRYKIIEKRQSVAFWCNPISGHATLYWYQQILGQGPKLLIQFQNNGVVDDSQLPKDRFSAERLKGVDSTLKIQPAKLEDSAVYLCASSLGREETQYFGPGTRLLVL.

The rearrangement links TRBV6-2 or TRBV6-3 to TRBJ2-1; a weak D match, TRBD2 (6 bases). This CDR3 contains 15 residues. With 2 bases removed from V and 3 bases from J, the gap between germline ends came to 11 bases. Germline V gene lookup returns CDR1 MNHEY and CDR2 SVGEGT. The CDR3 reads CASSYGKRVYNEQFF. The CDR3 DNA is TGTGCCAGCAGTTACGGCAAGCGGGTCTACAATGAGCAGTTCTTC.

The rearrangement joins TRBV6-5 to TRBJ2-1; 9 nucleotides line up with TRBD2. Germline trimming cut 10 bases from V and 4 bases from J; bases unmatched to any gene: 8. Germline V gene lookup returns CDR1 MNHEY and CDR2 SVGAGI. This CDR3 contains 14 residues. In DNA form, the CDR3 reads TGTGCCACCCGAGCGGGAGGCCCTTACAATGAGCAGTTCTTC. Translated: CATRAGGPYNEQFF.

The rearrangement uses TRBV4-3 and TRBJ2-1; 8 bases line up with TRBD2. The germline CDR1 and CDR2 sequences are LGHNA and YSLEER. V trimming: 0 bases; J trimming: 8 bases; junction bases outside the gene matches: 9. The CDR3 is 16 amino acids. The chain's CDR3 is CASSQELAVQVHEQFF. CDR3 in DNA: TGCGCCAGCAGCCAAGAACTAGCGGTACAAGTCCATGAGCAGTTCTTC.

This clone is a singleton in its sample. This chain connects TRBV5-4 to TRBJ2-7; the match to TRBD2 covers 8 bases. The CDR3 consists of 15 residues. Germline V gene data show CDR1 as SGHNT and CDR2 as YYREEE (reference sequence). V trimming: 4 bases; J trimming: 7 bases; junction bases outside the gene matches: 13. The CDR3: CASSPLDSGRGEQYF. In nucleotides, the CDR3 is TGTGCCAGCAGCCCGCTGGACAGCGGGAGAGGGGAGCAGTACTTC.

The chain recombines TRBV10-3 with TRBJ2-7; 10 bases match TRBD2. Trimming removed 0 bases from V and 5 bases from J; junction bases left unmatched: 10. The CDR3 is made up of 17 amino acids. Germline V CDR1 and CDR2: ENHRY, SYGVKD. The CDR3 loop reads CAISESMASGSPHEQYF. Written as DNA, the CDR3 is TGTGCCATCAGTGAGTCGATGGCTAGCGGGAGTCCCCACGAGCAGTACTTC.

The chain links TRBV15 to TRBJ1-5; 8 positions agree with TRBD1. J was trimmed by 0 bases and V by 5 bases; bases with no gene match: 9. Germline lookup yields CDR1 LNHNV and CDR2 YYDKDF (reference sequence). The CDR3 spans 17 residues. As DNA, the CDR3 is TGTGCCACCAGCGGACGGACAGGGACTTATAGCAATCAGCCCCAGCATTTT. It translates to CATSGRTGTYSNQPQHF.

The J gene is TRBJ2-7, the V gene TRBV25-1; weak D call: TRBD1 (7 bases). Trimming took off 8 bases at V and 4 bases at J, with 15 bases between the two ends. The germline V gene has CDR1 MGHDK and CDR2 SYGVNS. The length of the CDR3 is 13 residues. The CDR3 DNA is TGTGCCAGCGGACGACAGGGACTGTACGAGCAGTACTTC. Its translation: CASGRQGLYEQYF.

The V and J genes are TRBV5-1 and TRBJ2-2; tentative D call: TRBD2 (5 bases). CDR3 length: 18 amino acids. Trimming pared 4 bases from V and 0 bases from J, leaving 19 bases between. Germline CDR1 SGHRS, CDR2 YFSETQ. The CDR3: CASSARRMRAPNTGELFF. CDR3 nucleotide sequence: TGCGCCAGCAGCGCGAGACGGATGAGGGCGCCGAACACCGGGGAGCTGTTTTTT.

This sequence joins TRBV5-1 and TRBJ1-1; 9 bases agree with TRBD1. The CDR3 covers 15 residues. Trimming at V came to 3 bases and at J to 5 bases, leaving 8 bases not matched to a gene. Germline V lookup: CDR1 SGHRS, CDR2 YFSETQ. In DNA, the CDR3 is TGCGCCAGCAGCTGGGAAGGACAGGGGTCTACTGAAGCTTTCTTT. Translation: CASSWEGQGSTEAFF.

The chain carries TRBV11-2 and TRBJ1-6, with 10 bases lining up with TRBD1. V shed 1 base, J shed 12 bases, and the junction held 12 bases outside the gene matches. CDR1 and CDR2 (germline): SGHAT, FQNNGV. There are 17 residues in the CDR3. CDR3 residues: CASSLGGTGTGEKPLHF. The CDR3, as DNA: TGTGCCAGCAGCTTAGGGGGGACCGGGACAGGGGAGAAACCCCTCCACTTT.

V and J are TRBV4-1 and TRBJ2-5; perhaps TRBD2 as D (7 bases). The CDR3 spans 17 residues. V lost 1 base and J 2 bases, leaving 17 bases between the germline ends. Per the germline V gene, CDR1 is MGHRA and CDR2 is YSYEKL. The CDR3 region is CASSQGGSGGRQETQYF. The DNA for the CDR3 is TGCGCCAGCAGCCAAGGGGGGTCGGGGGGCCGGCAAGAGACCCAGTACTTC.

This chain links TRBV15 with TRBJ1-3, with D tentatively TRBD1 (5 bases). This CDR3 has 15 residues. Germline loops: CDR1 LNHNV, CDR2 YYDKDF (reference sequence). Trimming removed 0 bases from V and 2 bases from J, with 8 bases in between. DNA for the CDR3: TGTGCCACCAGCAGAGATATAGGGGCTGGAAACACCATATATTTT. As protein: CATSRDIGAGNTIYF.

This clone was seen a single time. The chain couples TRBV6-1 to TRBJ1-5; D not resolved. This CDR3 has 14 amino acids. Trimming took 3 bases from V and 7 from J, leaving 13 bases between them. CDR1 is MNHNS and CDR2 is SASEGT in the germline V gene. As DNA, the CDR3 is TGTGCCAGCAGTGAGTCGAGTCGCGTGCAGCCCCAGCATTTT. Encoded protein: CASSESSRVQPQHF.

The J gene is TRBJ1-2, the V gene TRBV28, with TRBD1 as a possible D gene (6 bases). V dropped 5 bases and J dropped 3 bases, with 16 bases sitting between them. Per germline, CDR1 MDHEN and CDR2 SYDVKM. The CDR3 consists of 15 residues. Written as DNA, the CDR3 is TGTGCCAGCAGTCACCCCCGGAGGACAGACTATGGCTACACCTTC. Its protein product is CASSHPRRTDYGYTF.

The rearrangement uses TRBV5-1 and TRBJ1-2; TRBD1 agrees at 10 bases. The CDR3 runs to 14 residues. The germline V gene encodes CDR1 SGHRS and CDR2 YFSETQ. After removal of 1 base from V and 6 bases from J, the junction contained 3 bases not matched to a gene. The CDR3 coding sequence is TGCGCCAGCAGCTTGTTAGGGACAGGGGATGGCTACACCTTC. It translates to CASSLLGTGDGYTF.

This clone showed up just once. This chain joins TRBV27 and TRBJ1-2; 9 bases align to TRBD1. This CDR3 spans 18 amino acids. CDR1 MNHEY and CDR2 SMNVEV come from the germline V gene (reference sequence). The V gene end was trimmed by 7 bases and the J gene end by 5 bases; junction bases not matched to a gene: 20. Written as DNA, the CDR3 is TGTGCCAGCACCTCGTCCCTACTTCGGGGACAGGGTGTTTATGGCTACACCTTC. This sequence encodes CASTSSLLRGQGVYGYTF.

V and J are TRBV11-2 and TRBJ2-1, with 8 bases that match TRBD2. Looked up from germline, CDR1 is SGHAT and CDR2 is FQNNGV. The CDR3 runs 16 residues. With 5 bases clipped from V and 10 bases from J, the junction kept 16 bases outside the gene matches. The CDR3 DNA sequence: TGTGCCAGCAGCATCACCCTTAGCGGGGCAGGCGGGGAGCAGTTCTTC. As protein: CASSITLSGAGGEQFF.

The CDR3 nucleotides read TGTGCGTCTTATGGGGGGGATGAGCAGTTCTTC. Translated: CASYGGDEQFF. The chain links TRBV6-5 to TRBJ2-1; 7 bases are shared with TRBD2. From germline, CDR1 is MNHEY and CDR2 SVGAGI. This CDR3 region has 11 residues.